The source of this T cell receptor (beta chain) is a study of blood T cell repertoires in COVID-19. On the study more broadly: Sites in the United States, Italy and Spain provided acute and convalescent COVID-19 samples.

Seattle-derived patients entered the study during active infection and were followed longitudinally. In the study's own analysis: Researchers report that nucleated cell counts were estimated from reference gene primer amplification. This table comes from immunoSEQ multiplex PCR, and its TCRdb copy is limited to in-frame clones, with some not included. V, J and clone size derive from that table, while D and trimming were established from the DNA sequence. Here the sample spans approximately 150,000 clones, roughly 86% being singletons. This CDR3 region has 15 residues. In germline, CDR1 is LNHDA, CDR2 SQIVND (reference sequence). V shed 6 bases, J shed 4 bases, and the junction held 5 bases outside the gene matches.

This receptor was taken from an elderly woman with COVID-19, enrolled during active disease. Sequencing input: peripheral blood. The J gene is TRBJ2-5, the V gene TRBV19; 13 bases are a match to TRBD2. CDR3 in amino acids: CASSWTSGSGETQYF. CDR3 DNA sequence: TGTGCCAGTAGCTGGACTAGCGGGAGCGGAGAGACCCAGTACTTC.